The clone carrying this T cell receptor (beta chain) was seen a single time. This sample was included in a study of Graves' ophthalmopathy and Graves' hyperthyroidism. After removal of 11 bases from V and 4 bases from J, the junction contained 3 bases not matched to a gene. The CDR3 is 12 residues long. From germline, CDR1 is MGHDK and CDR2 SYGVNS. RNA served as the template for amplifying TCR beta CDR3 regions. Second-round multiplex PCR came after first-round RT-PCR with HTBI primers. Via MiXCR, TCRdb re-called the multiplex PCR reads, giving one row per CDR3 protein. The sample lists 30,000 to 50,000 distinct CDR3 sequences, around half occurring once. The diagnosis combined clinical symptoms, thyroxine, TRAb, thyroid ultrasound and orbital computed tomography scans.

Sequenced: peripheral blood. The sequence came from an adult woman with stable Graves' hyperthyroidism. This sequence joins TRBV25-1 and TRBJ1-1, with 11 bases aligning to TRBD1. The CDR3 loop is CASGTGGTEAFF. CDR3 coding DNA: TGTGCCTCCGGGACAGGGGGCACTGAAGCTTTCTTT.